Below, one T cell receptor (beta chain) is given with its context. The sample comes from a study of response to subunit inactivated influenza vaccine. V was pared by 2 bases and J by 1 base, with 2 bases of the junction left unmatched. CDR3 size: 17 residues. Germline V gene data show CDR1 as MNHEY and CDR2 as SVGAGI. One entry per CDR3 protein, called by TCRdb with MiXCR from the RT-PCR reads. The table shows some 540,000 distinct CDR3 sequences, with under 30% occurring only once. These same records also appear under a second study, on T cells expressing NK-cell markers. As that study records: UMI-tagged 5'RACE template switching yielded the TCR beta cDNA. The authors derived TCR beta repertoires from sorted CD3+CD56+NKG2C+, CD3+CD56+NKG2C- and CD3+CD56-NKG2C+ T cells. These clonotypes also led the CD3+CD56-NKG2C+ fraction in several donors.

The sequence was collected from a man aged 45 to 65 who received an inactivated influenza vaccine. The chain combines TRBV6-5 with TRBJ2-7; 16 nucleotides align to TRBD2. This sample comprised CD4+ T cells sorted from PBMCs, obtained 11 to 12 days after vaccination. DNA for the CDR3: TGTGCCAGCAGTTACGGGGGACTAGCGGGGGGGTCCTACGAGCAGTACTTC. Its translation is CASSYGGLAGGSYEQYF.